The T cell receptor (beta chain) under discussion was sequenced for a study of T cell responses to AZD1222 COVID-19 vaccine. Whole-study findings and limits: As reported, nearly half of all spike-specific TCRs target variant regions that are unmutated.

Some clones are missing from TCRdb's copy, which holds only in-frame ones; the method was immunoSEQ multiplex PCR. The sample includes about 130,000 clones, approximately 94% of them seen just once. Notes on this clone: Its target is not known.

The source of this sequence is an adult in good health. The sequences come from peripheral blood, collected on day 0 of AZD1222 vaccination.

The CDR3 reads CASRAGTGESPLHF. CDR3 DNA: TGCGCCAGCAGAGCGGGGACAGGGGAATCACCCCTCCACTTT. V gene TRBV5-1 combines with J gene TRBJ1-6, with TRBD1 matching 10 bases. V dropped 5 bases and J dropped 10; count of bases not matched to a gene: 6. Germline V lookup: CDR1 SGHRS, CDR2 YFSETQ. This CDR3 region has 14 residues. Full variable domain (missing parts from reference TRBV5-1 and TRBJ1-6): KAGVTQTPRYLIKTRGQQVTLSCSPISGHRSVSWYQQTPGQGLQFLFEYFSETQRNKGNFPGRFSGRQFSNSRSEMNVSTLELGDSALYLCASRAGTGESPLHFGNGTRLTVT.